Following are 2 T cell receptor beta chains from one sample sequenced in a study of T-cell reconstitution after alpha-beta-depleted transplantation in children. A TCRbeta library incorporating unique molecular identifiers was prepared. TCRdb reprocessed the PCR reads with MiXCR, giving one entry per CDR3 protein. The table includes around 450,000 distinct CDR3 sequences, 8% to 11% detected once. Specimen: PBMCs, collected before TCRalphabeta/CD19-depleted stem cell transplant. Receptors were obtained from a child aged 2 to 15 with inherited bone marrow failure, due to receive a stem cell transplant.

V and J are TRBV5-8 and TRBJ2-7, with D perhaps TRBD1 (5 bases). The CDR3 has 13 residues. The V gene lost 0 bases and the J gene lost 10 bases, with 14 bases spanning the gap. Germline CDR1 and CDR2: SGHTS and YDEGEE. The DNA for the CDR3 is TGTGCCAGCAGCTTGGTGGCAGGGTGGGAACAGTACTTC. Translating it yields CASSLVAGWEQYF.

A note on this clonotype: One base away lies a much larger clone, so this may be a sequencing read error. The V gene is TRBV5-1, the J gene TRBJ2-3, with unresolved D. This CDR3 comprises 12 residues. Germline-derived CDR1 and CDR2 are SGHRS and YFSETQ. Trimming left V 1 base short and J 7 bases short, with 7 bases between. CDR3 amino acids: CASSLSMNTQYF. CDR3 bases: TGCGCCAGCAGCTTGTCCATGAATACGCAGTATTTT.